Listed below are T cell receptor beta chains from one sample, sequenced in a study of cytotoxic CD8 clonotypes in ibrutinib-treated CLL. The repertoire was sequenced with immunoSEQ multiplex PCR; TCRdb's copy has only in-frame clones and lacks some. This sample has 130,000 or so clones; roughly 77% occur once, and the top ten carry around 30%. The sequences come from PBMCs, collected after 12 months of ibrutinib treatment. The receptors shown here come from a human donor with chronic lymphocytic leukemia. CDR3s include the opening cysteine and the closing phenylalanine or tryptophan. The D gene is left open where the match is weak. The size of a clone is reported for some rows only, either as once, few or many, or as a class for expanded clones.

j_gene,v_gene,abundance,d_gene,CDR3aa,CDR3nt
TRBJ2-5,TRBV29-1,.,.,CSVLRGAQETQYF,TGCAGCGTTTTAAGAGGGGCCCAAGAGACCCAGTACTTC
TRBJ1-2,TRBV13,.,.,CASSHRALNYGYTF,TGTGCCAGCAGCCACAGGGCTCTTAACTATGGCTACACCTTC
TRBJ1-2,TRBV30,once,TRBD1,CAWKSGTGDVSNYGYTF,TGTGCCTGGAAGTCCGGGACAGGAGATGTGTCTAACTATGGCTACACCTTC
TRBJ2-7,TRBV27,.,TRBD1,CASSTGTGFHEQYF,TGTGCCAGCAGCACCGGGACAGGGTTCCACGAGCAGTACTTC
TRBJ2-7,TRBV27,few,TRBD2,CASKIGLAGRYEQYF,TGTGCCAGCAAAATAGGACTAGCGGGACGCTACGAGCAGTACTTC
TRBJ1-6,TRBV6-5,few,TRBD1,CASSSGQGFSPLHF,TGTGCCAGCAGTTCCGGACAGGGCTTTTCACCCCTCCACTTT
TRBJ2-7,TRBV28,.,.,CASSLLAGERVSEQYF,TGTGCCAGCAGTTTATTGGCAGGGGAACGGGTCAGCGAGCAGTACTTC
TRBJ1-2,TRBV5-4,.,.,CASTRGGWDGYTF,TGTGCCAGCACGCGGGGCGGGTGGGACGGCTACACCTTC
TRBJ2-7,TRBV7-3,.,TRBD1,CASSLRGQGEMEQYF,TGTGCCAGCAGCTTAAGGGGACAGGGAGAAATGGAGCAGTACTTC
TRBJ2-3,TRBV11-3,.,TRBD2,CASSSPTSGYSTDTQYF,TGTGCCAGCAGCTCCCCGACTAGCGGCTACAGCACAGATACGCAGTATTTT
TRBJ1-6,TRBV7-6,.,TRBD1,CASSLVTGNSPLHF,TGTGCCAGCAGCTTAGTGACAGGGAATTCACCCCTCCACTTT
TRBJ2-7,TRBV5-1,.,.,CASSPEAANPAYEQYF,TGCGCCAGCAGCCCGGAGGCAGCCAATCCTGCTTACGAGCAGTACTTC
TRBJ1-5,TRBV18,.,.,CASSPPVNQPQHF,TGTGCCAGCTCACCACCTGTAAATCAGCCCCAGCATTTT
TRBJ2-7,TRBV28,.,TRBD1,CASSSPGTGRYEQYF,TGTGCCAGCAGTTCCCCCGGGACAGGTCGATACGAGCAGTACTTC
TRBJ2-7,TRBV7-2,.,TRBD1,CASSPGTGGSYEQYF,TGTGCCAGCAGCCCCGGGACAGGGGGCTCCTACGAGCAGTACTTC
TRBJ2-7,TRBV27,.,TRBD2,CASSLGGRVYEQYF,TGTGCCAGCAGTTTAGGCGGGAGGGTCTACGAGCAGTACTTC
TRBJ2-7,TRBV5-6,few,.,CASSLFSGAVPFRSYEQYF,TGTGCCAGCAGCTTGTTTAGTGGGGCCGTACCATTCCGCTCCTACGAGCAGTACTTC
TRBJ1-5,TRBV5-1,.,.,CASSTDSNQPQHF,TGCGCCAGCAGCACGGATAGCAATCAGCCCCAGCATTTT
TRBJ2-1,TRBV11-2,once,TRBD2,CASSAGLAENEQFF,TGTGCCAGCAGCGCGGGACTAGCGGAGAATGAGCAGTTCTTC
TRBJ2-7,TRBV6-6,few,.,CASSYSSGGISEQYF,TGTGCCAGCAGTTACTCGTCTGGCGGAATATCCGAGCAGTACTTC
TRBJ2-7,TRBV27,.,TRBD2,CASSLFSGASYEQYF,TGTGCCAGCAGTTTATTTAGCGGGGCCTCCTACGAGCAGTACTTC
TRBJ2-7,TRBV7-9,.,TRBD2,CASSPMTSASYEQYF,TGTGCCAGCAGCCCCATGACTAGCGCCTCCTACGAGCAGTACTTC
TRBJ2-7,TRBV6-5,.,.,CASSYSSSYEQYF,TGTGCCAGCAGTTACTCGTCCAGCTACGAGCAGTACTTC
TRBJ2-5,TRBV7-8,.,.,CASSGTETQYF,TGTGCCAGCAGCGGAACAGAGACCCAGTACTTC
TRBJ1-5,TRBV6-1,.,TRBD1,CASSPGQGRQPQHF,TGTGCCAGCAGTCCGGGACAGGGTAGACAGCCCCAGCATTTT
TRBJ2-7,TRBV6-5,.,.,CASSYDGVGSYEQYF,TGTGCCAGCAGTTACGATGGGGTGGGGTCCTACGAGCAGTACTTC
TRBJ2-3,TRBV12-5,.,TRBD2,CASGLPVRLAGEYPDTQYF,TGTGCTAGTGGTTTGCCCGTACGCCTAGCGGGAGAGTATCCAGATACGCAGTATTTT
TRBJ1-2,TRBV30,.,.,CAWSAGNYGYTF,TGTGCCTGGAGTGCAGGGAACTATGGCTACACCTTC
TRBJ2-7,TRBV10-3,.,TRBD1,CAISESVGTGSYEQYF,TGTGCCATCAGTGAGTCAGTCGGGACAGGGAGCTACGAGCAGTACTTC